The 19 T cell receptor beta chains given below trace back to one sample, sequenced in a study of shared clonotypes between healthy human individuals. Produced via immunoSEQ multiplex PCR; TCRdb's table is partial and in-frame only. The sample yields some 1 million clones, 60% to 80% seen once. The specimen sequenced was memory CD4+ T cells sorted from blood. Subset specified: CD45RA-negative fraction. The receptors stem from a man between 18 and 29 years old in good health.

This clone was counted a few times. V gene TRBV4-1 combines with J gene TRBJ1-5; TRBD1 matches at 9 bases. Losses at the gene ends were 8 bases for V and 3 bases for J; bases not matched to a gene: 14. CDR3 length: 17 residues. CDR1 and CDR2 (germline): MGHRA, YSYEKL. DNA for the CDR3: TGCGCCAGCCACCCTTCCTGGACAGGGGTAAACAATCAGCCCCAGCATTTT. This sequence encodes CASHPSWTGVNNQPQHF.

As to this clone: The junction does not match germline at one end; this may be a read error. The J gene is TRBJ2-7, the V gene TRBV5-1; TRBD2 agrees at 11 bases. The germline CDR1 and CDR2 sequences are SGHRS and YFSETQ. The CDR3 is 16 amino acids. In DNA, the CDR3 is TGCGCCAGCAGCTATTACGGACTAGCGGGCTCCAACGAGCAGTACTTC. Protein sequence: CASSYYGLAGSNEQYF.

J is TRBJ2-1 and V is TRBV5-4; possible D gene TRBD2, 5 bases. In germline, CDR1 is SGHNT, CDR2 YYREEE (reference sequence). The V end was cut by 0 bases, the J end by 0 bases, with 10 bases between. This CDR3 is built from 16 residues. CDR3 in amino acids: CASSLDAGRSYNEQFF. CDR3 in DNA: TGTGCCAGCAGCTTGGATGCGGGCCGCTCCTACAATGAGCAGTTCTTC.

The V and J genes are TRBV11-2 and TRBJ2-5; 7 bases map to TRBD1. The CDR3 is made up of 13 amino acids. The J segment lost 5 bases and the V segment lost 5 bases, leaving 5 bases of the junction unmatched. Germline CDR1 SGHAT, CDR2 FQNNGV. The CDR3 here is CASSRDRAETQYF. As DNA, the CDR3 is TGTGCCAGCAGCAGAGACAGGGCGGAGACCCAGTACTTC.

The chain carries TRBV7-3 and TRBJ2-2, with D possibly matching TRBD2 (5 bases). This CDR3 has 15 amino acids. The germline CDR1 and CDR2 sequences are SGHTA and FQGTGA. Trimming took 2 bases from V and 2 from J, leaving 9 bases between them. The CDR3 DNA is TGTGCCAGCAGCTTAGATGGACTTAACACCGGGGAGCTGTTTTTT. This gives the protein CASSLDGLNTGELFF.

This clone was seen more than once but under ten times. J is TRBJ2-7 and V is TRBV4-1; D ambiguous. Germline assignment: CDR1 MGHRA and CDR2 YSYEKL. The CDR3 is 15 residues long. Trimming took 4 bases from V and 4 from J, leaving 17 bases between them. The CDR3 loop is CASSLRNGQEYEQYF. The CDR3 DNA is TGCGCCAGCAGCCTCCGAAACGGCCAGGAGTACGAGCAGTACTTC.

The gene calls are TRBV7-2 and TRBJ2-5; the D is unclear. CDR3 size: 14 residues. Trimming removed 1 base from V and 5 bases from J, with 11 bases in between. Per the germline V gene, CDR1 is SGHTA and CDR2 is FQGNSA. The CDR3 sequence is CASSLVTFGETQYF. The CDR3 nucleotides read TGTGCCAGCAGCTTAGTTACGTTTGGGGAGACCCAGTACTTC.

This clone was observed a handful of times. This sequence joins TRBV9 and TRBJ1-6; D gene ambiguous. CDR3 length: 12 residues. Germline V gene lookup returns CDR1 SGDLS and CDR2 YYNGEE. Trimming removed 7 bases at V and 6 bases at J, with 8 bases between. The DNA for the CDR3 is TGTGCCAGCGGGAGGGCTAATTCACCCCTCCACTTT. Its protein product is CASGRANSPLHF. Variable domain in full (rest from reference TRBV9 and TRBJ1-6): DSGVTQTPKHLITATGQRVTLRCSPRSGDLSVYWYQQSLDQGLQFLIQYYNGEERAKGNILERFSAQQFPDLHSELNLSSLELGDSALYFCASGRANSPLHFGNGTRLTVT.

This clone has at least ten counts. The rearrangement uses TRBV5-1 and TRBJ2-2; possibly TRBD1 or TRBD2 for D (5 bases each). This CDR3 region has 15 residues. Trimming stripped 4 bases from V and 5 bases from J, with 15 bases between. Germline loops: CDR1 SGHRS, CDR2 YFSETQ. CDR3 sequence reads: CASSLRDLGTGELFF. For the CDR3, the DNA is TGCGCCAGCAGCCTCCGGGACCTAGGAACCGGGGAGCTGTTTTTT.

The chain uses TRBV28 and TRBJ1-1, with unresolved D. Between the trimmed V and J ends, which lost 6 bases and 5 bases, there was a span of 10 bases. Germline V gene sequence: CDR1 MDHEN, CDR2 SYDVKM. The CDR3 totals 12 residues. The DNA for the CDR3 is TGTGCCAGCAGGCAGAGGAAAACTGAAGCTTTCTTT. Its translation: CASRQRKTEAFF.

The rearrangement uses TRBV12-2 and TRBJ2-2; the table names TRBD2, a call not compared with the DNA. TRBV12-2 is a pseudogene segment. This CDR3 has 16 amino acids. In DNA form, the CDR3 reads TGTGCAAGTCGCTTTATAGCGGGGGGCCGAGGCGGGGAGCTGTTTTTT. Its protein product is CASRFIAGGRGGELFF.

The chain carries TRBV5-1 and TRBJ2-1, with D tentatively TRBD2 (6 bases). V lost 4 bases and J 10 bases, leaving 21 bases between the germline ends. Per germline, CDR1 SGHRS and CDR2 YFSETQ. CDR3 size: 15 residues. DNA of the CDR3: TGCGCCAGCAGCGCGGGGACCTCTTACAATGAGGAGCAGTTCTTC. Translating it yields CASSAGTSYNEEQFF.

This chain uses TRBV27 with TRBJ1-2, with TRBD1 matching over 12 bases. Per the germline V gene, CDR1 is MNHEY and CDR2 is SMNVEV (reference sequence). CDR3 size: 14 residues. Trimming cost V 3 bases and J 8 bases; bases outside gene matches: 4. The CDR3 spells CASSFGTGGLGYTF. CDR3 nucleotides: TGTGCCAGCAGTTTCGGGACAGGGGGCTTGGGCTACACCTTC.

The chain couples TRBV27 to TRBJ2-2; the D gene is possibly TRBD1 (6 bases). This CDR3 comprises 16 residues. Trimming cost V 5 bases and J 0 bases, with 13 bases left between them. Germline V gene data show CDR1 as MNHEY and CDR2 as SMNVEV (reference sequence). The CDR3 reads CASSRITGTNTGELFF. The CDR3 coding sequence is TGTGCCAGCAGTAGGATAACAGGGACGAACACCGGGGAGCTGTTTTTT.

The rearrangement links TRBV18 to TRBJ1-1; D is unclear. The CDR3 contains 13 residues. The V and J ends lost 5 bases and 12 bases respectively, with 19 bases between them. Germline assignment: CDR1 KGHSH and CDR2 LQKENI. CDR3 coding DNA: TGTGCCAGCTCAACCCCGGAGGCCCGGCTTCCTTTCTTT. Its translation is CASSTPEARLPFF.

DNA for the CDR3: TGTGCCAGTAGTAGGGAAGGAGGGACCGAGACCTACGAGCAGTACTTC. Translating it yields CASSREGGTETYEQYF. The rearrangement links TRBV19 to TRBJ2-7; weak D call: TRBD2 (6 bases). Germline assignment: CDR1 LNHDA and CDR2 SQIVND (reference sequence). The CDR3 consists of 16 residues. The ends were cut back, 4 bases at V and 2 bases at J, with 18 bases in the middle.

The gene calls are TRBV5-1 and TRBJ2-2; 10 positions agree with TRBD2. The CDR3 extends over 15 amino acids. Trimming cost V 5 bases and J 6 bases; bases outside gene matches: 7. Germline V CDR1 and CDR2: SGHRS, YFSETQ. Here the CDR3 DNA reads TGCGCCAGCAGATTGTCTAGCGGGAGCCCCGGGGAGCTGTTTTTT. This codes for CASRLSSGSPGELFF. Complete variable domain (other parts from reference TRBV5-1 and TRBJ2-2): KAGVTQTPRYLIKTRGQQVTLSCSPISGHRSVSWYQQTPGQGLQFLFEYFSETQRNKGNFPGRFSGRQFSNSRSEMNVSTLELGDSALYLCASRLSSGSPGELFFGEGSRLTVL.

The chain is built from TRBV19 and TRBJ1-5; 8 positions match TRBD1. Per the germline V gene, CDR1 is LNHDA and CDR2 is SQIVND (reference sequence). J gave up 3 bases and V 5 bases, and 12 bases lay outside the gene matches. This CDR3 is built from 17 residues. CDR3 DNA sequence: TGTGCCAGTAGTCGCAACAGGGGGATTGCTGACAATCAGCCCCAGCATTTT. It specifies CASSRNRGIADNQPQHF.

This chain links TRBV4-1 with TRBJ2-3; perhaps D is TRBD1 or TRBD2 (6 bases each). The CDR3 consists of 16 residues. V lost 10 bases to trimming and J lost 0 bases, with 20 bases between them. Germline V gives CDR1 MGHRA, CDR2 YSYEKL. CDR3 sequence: CATRKIGGTSTDTQYF. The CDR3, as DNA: TGCGCCACCAGGAAGATAGGGGGGACTAGCACAGATACGCAGTATTTT.